This T cell receptor beta chain emerged from a study of T cell responses to AZD1222 COVID-19 vaccine. The study, taken as a whole, reports: Repertoires in all cases were sampled only once the peak T cell response had passed.

Notes on this clone: Its target is not known.

Some clones are missing from TCRdb's copy, which holds only in-frame ones; the method was immunoSEQ multiplex PCR. This table has some 120,000 clones, 88% appearing once. V was cut by 6 bases and J by 3 bases, with 18 bases left in between. CDR1 is LNHDA and CDR2 is SQIVND in the germline V gene (reference sequence). There are 15 residues in the CDR3. The chain recombines TRBV19 with TRBJ2-7; maybe TRBD1 (6 bases). The sample consisted of peripheral blood, taken on day 0 of AZD1222 vaccination. The receptor was isolated from an adult in good health. CDR3 bases: TGTGCCAGTAGCCGTCCAGGGACAAGCTTCTACGAGCAGTACTTC. Its translation: CASSRPGTSFYEQYF.